The entry below gives a single T cell receptor (beta chain) sequence along with its context. The antigen it recognizes is unknown. It has no much larger one-base neighbor in the sample; base qualities were not kept. This entry comes from a study of a mutant IDH1 vaccine in newly diagnosed glioma (dated by TCRdb to the early 2020s). With regard to the full study: Of the 25 to 40 treated patients, approximately 60% were male and 37.5% were female, and the mean age was 40.4 years. Before enrollment, most patients had been given radiochemotherapy with temozolomide as standard therapy, while the rest had received either radiotherapy alone or temozolomide alone. Peripheral blood was collected at six visits: V03 (baseline), V05, V07, V10, V12 and V13. Longitudinal TCRB deep sequencing was done for 25 treated patients, wherever samples were available for exploratory analyses. Results the study describes overall, beyond this receptor: PBMC samples for TCRB deep sequencing were selected based on availability. Changes in the top peripheral T cell clonotypes picked up by TCRB sequencing did not appear to be linked to pseudoprogression. Across multiple MHC alleles, vaccine-induced immune responses were seen in around 93% of patients. It was noted by the authors that analyses of patient blood samples could not be reproduced owing to sample limitations.

The time point label corresponds to: baseline, week 1 (first vaccination visit). Reading the label with the study, this specimen's treatment or condition is: pre-vaccination baseline after standard-of-care therapy. Newly diagnosed WHO grade 3 or 4 IDH1-mutant astrocytomas showing loss of nuclear ATRX were present in the donors. The samples were drawn from NOA16, a multicentre, single-arm, open-label phase I trial in Germany that tested a mutant IDH1 peptide vaccine in humans for the first time. For immunogenicity testing, the blood drawn at visit V03 was used as the baseline sample. Genomic DNA for TCRB sequencing was isolated from EDTA blood with the DNeasy Blood and Tissue Kit. Inclusive of the bounding cysteine and phenylalanine, the CDR3 is 15 residues long. Just the 45-base CDR3 DNA is kept, in frame starting at base 1. CDR1 MNHEY and CDR2 SMNVEV were looked up in the germline V gene (reference sequence). For this chain, trimming is 6 bases at the V end and 4 bases at the J end, and the number of junction bases without a gene match is 11.

The library was prepared using the immunoSEQ multiplex PCR assay. Rearranged TCR beta chain sequences were amplified with the hsTCRB Kit following the manufacturer's protocol. TCRB libraries were sequenced on an Illumina MiSeq. The paper's processing steps were these. The proprietary platform of the kit vendor was used for demultiplexing, trimming and gene mapping. TCRdb provides this immuneACCESS table in a form limited to in-frame rearrangements. Some clones are lacking; in checked studies, under half of them reflect an unresolved V gene, and why the rest are absent is not known. Clone size and the V and J calls come from that table; the DNA yielded D and trimming. This sample gives under 35,000 clones in total; about four fifths of them show up just once. Clones ranked in the top ten supply roughly 19% of the sample.

Source: PBMCs, taken from a glioma patient treated with radiotherapy, temozolomide or both. The TCR was taken from a man aged 25-45 years with glioma. The receptor chain draws on TRBV27 and TRBJ2-7; the central 8 bases match TRBD2. The CDR3 amino acid sequence is: CASSAGARGGYEQYF. The DNA reads TGTGCCAGCAGCGCCGGGGCCCGGGGGGGTTACGAGCAGTACTTC.